The 16 T cell receptor beta chains below were found in one sample sequenced in a study of blood T cells in healthy people across ages. The use of a sample-barcoded 5' primer and a J-beta primer mix characterized a second PCR of about 7 to 12 cycles. One entry per CDR3 protein, called by TCRdb with MiXCR from the 5' RACE reads. The sample contains hundreds of thousands of distinct CDR3 sequences, approximately 48% of which appear only once. The sequenced sample was blood. The source is a man aged 55 to 69 in good health.

This chain connects TRBV5-1 to TRBJ2-5; 9 bases fit TRBD2. CDR3 length: 14 amino acids. In germline, CDR1 is SGHRS, CDR2 YFSETQ. The V and J ends lost 2 bases and 3 bases, in that order; junction bases with no gene match: 2. The CDR3 region is CASSFQRGEETQYF. CDR3 nucleotide sequence: TGCGCCAGCAGCTTCCAGCGGGGGGAAGAGACCCAGTACTTC.

This clonotype came up a few times. The V gene is TRBV24-1, the J gene TRBJ2-7; D ambiguous. Trimming removed 4 bases from V and 1 base from J, with 13 bases in between. Germline V lookup: CDR1 KGHDR, CDR2 SFDVKD. The CDR3 extends over 15 amino acids. The CDR3 loop is CATSDPDGPSYEQYF. In DNA form, the CDR3 reads TGTGCCACCAGTGACCCGGACGGACCTTCCTACGAGCAGTACTTC.

This clonotype has only a few counts. The chain links TRBV25-1 to TRBJ2-3; TRBD1 aligns across 8 bases. Germline CDR1 and CDR2: MGHDK and SYGVNS. The CDR3 spans 15 residues. Trimming cost V 4 bases and J 2 bases; bases outside gene matches: 5. Here the CDR3 DNA reads TGTGCCAGCAGTGGTGGGACAGGAACCACAGATACGCAGTATTTT. Residues: CASSGGTGTTDTQYF.

As regards this clonotype: One end of the junction is discordant with germline, which a read error may explain. The chain links TRBV2 to TRBJ2-2; D assignment may be TRBD1 or TRBD2 (5 bases each). This CDR3 spans 13 amino acids. Germline CDR1 is SNHLY and CDR2 is FYNNEI. CDR3 bases: TGTGCCAGCAGAGTACAGGACGCCGGGGAGTTGTTTTTT. Its protein product is CASRVQDAGELFF.

CDR3 loop: CASSIAEGGNSPLHF. The CDR3 nucleotides read TGTGCCAGCAGCATAGCGGAGGGTGGAAATTCACCCCTCCACTTT. The chain is built from TRBV9 and TRBJ1-6; D is undetermined. The CDR3 consists of 15 residues. The germline V and J ends were trimmed by 4 bases and 7 bases, with 15 bases remaining between them. Germline V lookup: CDR1 SGDLS, CDR2 YYNGEE. Drawing the rest from reference TRBV9 and TRBJ1-6, the complete variable domain is DSGVTQTPKHLITATGQRVTLRCSPRSGDLSVYWYQQSLDQGLQFLIQYYNGEERAKGNILERFSAQQFPDLHSELNLSSLELGDSALYFCASSIAEGGNSPLHFGNGTRLTVT.

The chain is built from TRBV20-1 and TRBJ2-7; D may be TRBD2 (5 bases). With 2 bases removed from V and 1 base from J, the gap between germline ends came to 15 bases. The CDR3 is 15 residues long. The germline CDR1 and CDR2 sequences are DFQATT and SNEGSKA (reference sequence). This CDR3 is CSARSLAVISYEQYF. In DNA form, the CDR3 reads TGCAGTGCTAGAAGTCTAGCTGTAATATCCTACGAGCAGTACTTC.

V usage is TRBV12-3 or TRBV12-4 and J usage is TRBJ1-5, with TRBD1 matching over 9 bases. The CDR3 consists of 18 residues. Unmatched junction bases numbered 13, after V lost 6 bases and J lost 1 base. CDR3 bases: TGTGCCAGCAGACTTATGAACAGGGGGCGGATAAGCAATCAGCCCCAGCATTTT. Protein product: CASRLMNRGRISNQPQHF.

The gene calls are TRBV29-1 and TRBJ2-7; 7 nucleotides agree with TRBD2. Germline V gives CDR1 SQVTM, CDR2 ANQGSEA. J lost 2 bases, V lost 5 bases, and 6 bases had no gene match. This CDR3 is 13 amino acids long. In nucleotides, the CDR3 is TGCAGCGTTCTCGAAGCGGGAACCTACGAGCAGTACTTC. It codes for CSVLEAGTYEQYF.

This clonotype occurred a few times. The chain recombines TRBV27 with TRBJ1-2, with 10 nucleotides matching TRBD1. The V segment lost 3 bases and the J segment 8 bases; nucleotides outside the gene matches: 12. The germline gives CDR1 MNHEY, CDR2 SMNVEV (reference sequence). The CDR3 runs 16 residues. In DNA, the CDR3 is TGTGCCAGCAGTTTTACTCCCCCGGGACAGGGGAGCGGCTACACCTTC. It yields the protein CASSFTPPGQGSGYTF.

This clonotype appeared a few times. This sequence joins TRBV6-6 and TRBJ2-7; D might be TRBD1 (7 bases). This CDR3 has 16 residues. Between the trimmed V and J ends, which lost 1 base and 3 bases, there was a span of 16 bases. In germline, CDR1 is MNHNY, CDR2 SVGAGI (reference sequence). The CDR3 DNA reads TGTGCCAGCAGTTACTACTCCAGACAGGGAGGCTACGAGCAGTACTTC. This gives the protein CASSYYSRQGGYEQYF.

Comments on this clonotype: Relative to the germline gene, one junction end is altered; a read error may explain this. The J gene is TRBJ2-1, the V gene TRBV7-3; D uncertain. CDR1 is SGHTA, CDR2 FQGTGA, per germline. This CDR3 is built from 14 residues. This CDR3 is CAGSHPDRGNEQFF. Here the CDR3 DNA reads TGTGCCGGCAGCCATCCGGATAGAGGAAATGAGCAGTTCTTC. The variable domain in full, with the rest retrieved from reference TRBV7-3 and TRBJ2-1, is GAGVSQTPSNKVTEKGKYVELRCDPISGHTALYWYRQSLGQGPEFLIYFQGTGAADDSGLPNDRFFAVRPEGSVSTLKIQRTERGDSAVYLCAGSHPDRGNEQFFGPGTRLTVL.

This chain connects TRBV2 to TRBJ2-1; D is unresolved. Germline assignment: CDR1 SNHLY and CDR2 FYNNEI. V lost 5 bases, J lost 2 bases, and 19 bases lay in between. The CDR3 totals 17 residues. CDR3 nucleotides: TGTGCCAGCAGTCCGTTGCTAGGTCGGAGCCCCTACAATGAGCAGTTCTTC. It yields the protein CASSPLLGRSPYNEQFF. Full variable domain (rest looked up from reference TRBV2 and TRBJ2-1): EPEVTQTPSHQVTQMGQEVILRCVPISNHLYFYWYRQILGQKVEFLVSFYNNEISEKSEIFDDQFSVERPDGSNFTLKIRSTKLEDSAMYFCASSPLLGRSPYNEQFFGPGTRLTVL.

The chain carries TRBV4-1 and TRBJ2-7; a weak D match, TRBD1 (7 bases). The tail of the sequence fits TRBJ2-4 better, so the J call may be wrong. CDR3 length: 14 amino acids. The germline CDR1 and CDR2 sequences are MGHRA and YSYEKL. DNA of the CDR3: TGCGCCAGCAGCCAAGGGCAGGGGGGAGACATTCAGTACTTC. This gives the protein CASSQGQGGDIQYF.

This clonotype was found many times. V is TRBV4-3 and J is TRBJ1-6, with TRBD1 as a possible D gene (5 bases). This CDR3 is built from 17 residues. V lost 3 bases and J lost 2, with 14 bases in between. CDR1 is LGHNA and CDR2 is YSLEER in the germline V gene. CDR3 loop: CASSHATRGAYNSPLHF. The CDR3 DNA reads as TGCGCCAGCAGCCACGCGACTCGGGGGGCCTATAATTCACCCCTCCACTTT.

This clonotype was observed once. The chain employs TRBV4-1 and TRBJ1-5; no reliable D call. Germline-derived CDR1 and CDR2 are MGHRA and YSYEKL. CDR3 length equals 15 residues. Deletions cut 0 bases from V and 0 bases from J, with 6 bases between. For the CDR3, the DNA is TGCGCCAGCAGCCAAGAACCTAGTAGCAATCAGCCCCAGCATTTT. Amino acids: CASSQEPSSNQPQHF.

As to this clonotype: The junction and the germline gene differ at one end; a read error may be behind it. The chain joins TRBV5-1 to TRBJ2-5; 11 bases are shared with TRBD2. The CDR3 extends over 15 amino acids. The germline V gene encodes CDR1 SGHRS and CDR2 YFSETQ. The CDR3 DNA follows: TGTGCCAGCAGCTCAGGGACTAGCGGCCAAGAGACCCAGTACTTC. Protein: CASSSGTSGQETQYF.